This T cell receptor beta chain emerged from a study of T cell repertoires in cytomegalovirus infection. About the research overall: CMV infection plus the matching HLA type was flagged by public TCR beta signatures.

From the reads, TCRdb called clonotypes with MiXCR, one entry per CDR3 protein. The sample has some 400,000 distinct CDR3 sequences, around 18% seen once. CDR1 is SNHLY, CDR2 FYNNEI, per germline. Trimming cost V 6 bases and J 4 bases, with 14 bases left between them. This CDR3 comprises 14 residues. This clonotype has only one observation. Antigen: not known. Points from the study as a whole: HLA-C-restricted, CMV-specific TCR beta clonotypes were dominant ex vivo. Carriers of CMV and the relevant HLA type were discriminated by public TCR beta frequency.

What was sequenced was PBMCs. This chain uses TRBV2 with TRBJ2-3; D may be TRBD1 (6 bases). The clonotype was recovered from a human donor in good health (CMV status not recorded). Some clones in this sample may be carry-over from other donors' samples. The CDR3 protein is CASSATGTPDTQYF. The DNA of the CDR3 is TGTGCCAGCAGCGCAACAGGGACCCCAGATACGCAGTATTTT.